The 29 T cell receptor beta chains listed next were all sequenced from one sample in a study of T cells in Graves' hyperthyroidism and ophthalmopathy. From RNA transcripts, TCR beta CDR3 regions were amplified. First-round RT-PCR of the TCR CDR3 relied on the HTBI primer set. TCRdb re-derived calls from the multiplex PCR reads in MiXCR, one entry per CDR3 protein. The sample has fewer than 800,000 distinct CDR3 sequences, about 16% seen once. Sequencing used blood. These receptors originate from a young man with Graves' hyperthyroidism.

The chain couples TRBV20-1 to TRBJ2-5; 12 nucleotides match TRBD2. This CDR3 is 16 amino acids long. CDR1 DFQATT and CDR2 SNEGSKA come from the germline V gene (reference sequence). Unmatched junction bases numbered 11, after V lost 2 bases and J lost 7 bases. CDR3 residues: CSARHLAGGPGGTQYF. CDR3 sequence (DNA): TGCAGTGCTAGACATCTAGCGGGAGGGCCGGGAGGGACCCAGTACTTC.

V usage is TRBV7-3 and J usage is TRBJ2-7; maybe TRBD1 (6 bases). The V gene lost 2 bases and the J gene lost 0 bases, with 8 bases spanning the gap. Germline-derived CDR1 and CDR2 are SGHTA and FQGTGA. This CDR3 has 14 amino acids. The CDR3 is CASSLRQDSYEQYF. CDR3 nucleotide sequence: TGTGCCAGCAGCTTACGACAGGACTCCTACGAGCAGTACTTC.

There are many counts of this clonotype. The rearrangement joins TRBV28 to TRBJ2-2; TRBD2 matches 7 bases. The CDR3 is 15 residues long. Germline V lookup: CDR1 MDHEN, CDR2 SYDVKM. V lost 2 bases to trimming and J lost 7 bases; unmatched junction nucleotides: 7. CDR3 residues: CASSLPGTTLGELFF. The CDR3 coding sequence is TGTGCCAGCAGTTTACCCGGGACTACCCTCGGGGAGCTGTTTTTT.

Details on this clonotype: A much larger clonotype is one base distant, so this may be a read error. The rearrangement links TRBV12-3 or TRBV12-4 to TRBJ2-4; D is possibly TRBD1 or TRBD2 (5 bases each). Trimming shortened V by 7 bases and J by 8 bases, and 18 bases separated the two germline ends. The CDR3 spans 14 residues. CDR3 loop: CASKVTRGVDIQYF. CDR3 nucleotides: TGTGCCAGCAAAGTGACAAGGGGAGTGGACATTCAGTACTTC.

The J gene is TRBJ1-1, the V gene TRBV7-2; D gene ambiguous. The length of the CDR3 is 13 residues. Deletions cut 3 bases from V and 4 bases from J, with 9 bases between. Looked up from germline, CDR1 is SGHTA and CDR2 is FQGNSA. The CDR3 DNA is TGTGCCAGCAGCTTTGATAGGAGCACTGAAGCTTTCTTT. This translates into CASSFDRSTEAFF.

This clonotype was found many times. This chain links TRBV18 with TRBJ2-5, with a weak D call TRBD1 (6 bases). CDR1 and CDR2 from the germline V gene are KGHSH and LQKENI. The CDR3 loop spans 13 amino acids. V lost 5 bases and J 5 bases, leaving 12 bases between the germline ends. This CDR3 is CASSNRVRETQYF. The CDR3 bases are TGTGCCAGCTCAAACAGGGTGCGGGAGACCCAGTACTTC.

The V gene is TRBV6-1, the J gene TRBJ2-3, with TRBD2 matching over 9 bases. The CDR3 contains 14 residues. In germline, CDR1 is MNHNS, CDR2 SASEGT. The J segment lost 9 bases and the V segment lost 6 bases, leaving 10 bases of the junction unmatched. For the CDR3, the DNA is TGTGCCAGCAGGGTAGCGGGAGAGAGGAAAACGCAGTATTTT. It encodes CASRVAGERKTQYF.

This clonotype was counted ten times or more. This chain joins TRBV28 and TRBJ1-1, with unresolved D. The CDR3 extends over 14 amino acids. Germline V gene sequence: CDR1 MDHEN, CDR2 SYDVKM. Trimming took off 3 bases at V and 4 bases at J, with 12 bases between the two ends. The CDR3 sequence: CASSFVRLATEAFF. Written as DNA, the CDR3 is TGTGCCAGCAGTTTTGTAAGGTTGGCCACTGAAGCTTTCTTT. The complete variable domain, with remaining parts taken from reference TRBV28 and TRBJ1-1, reads DVKVTQSSRYLVKRTGEKVFLECVQDMDHENMFWYRQDPGLGLRLIYFSYDVKMKEKGDIPEGYSVSREKKERFSLILESASTNQTSMYLCASSFVRLATEAFFGQGTRLTVV.

To note about this clonotype: This could be a read error, since a much larger clone is one nucleotide away. This chain joins TRBV6-1 and TRBJ2-5; TRBD2 is a possible D gene (5 bases). The germline V gene encodes CDR1 MNHNS and CDR2 SASEGT. The CDR3 length is 12 residues. The ends were cut back, 5 bases at V and 7 bases at J, with 11 bases in the middle. The CDR3 reads CASSTPSGTQYF. Written as DNA, the CDR3 is TGTGCCAGCAGTACCCCGAGCGGGACCCAGTACTTC.

This clonotype was counted only a few times. This chain uses TRBV12-3 or TRBV12-4 with TRBJ1-1; D gene uncertain. The V gene lost 3 bases and the J gene lost 5 bases, with 13 bases spanning the gap. This CDR3 has 14 residues. CDR3 nucleotide sequence: TGTGCCAGCAGTTTGCGGCCCCCGAGGACTGAAGCTTTCTTT. Its protein product is CASSLRPPRTEAFF.

The chain employs TRBV20-1 and TRBJ1-1; TRBD1 is a possible D gene (5 bases). The CDR3 extends over 14 amino acids. Trimming took off 2 bases at V and 4 bases at J, with 14 bases between the two ends. Germline CDR1 reads DFQATT; CDR2 reads SNEGSKA (reference sequence). The CDR3 coding sequence is TGCAGTGCTAGACAACAGGCACTTGGCACTGAAGCTTTCTTT. Residues: CSARQQALGTEAFF.

The chain employs TRBV20-1 and TRBJ2-1; 10 nucleotides line up with TRBD2. The CDR3 runs 15 residues. Germline V gene lookup returns CDR1 DFQATT and CDR2 SNEGSKA (reference sequence). Trimming removed 4 bases from V and 3 bases from J; junction bases left unmatched: 6. The CDR3 protein is CSAIVAGGNYNEQFF. CDR3 DNA: TGCAGTGCTATAGTAGCGGGAGGCAACTACAATGAGCAGTTCTTC.

This CDR3 reads CSDQGLADEQFF. DNA of the CDR3: TGCAGCGATCAGGGACTAGCGGATGAGCAGTTCTTC. V gene TRBV29-1 combines with J gene TRBJ2-1; 11 bases map to TRBD2. This CDR3 contains 12 residues. Germline lookup yields CDR1 SQVTM and CDR2 ANQGSEA. V shed 7 bases and J 8 bases; nucleotides not matched to a gene: 4.

The chain recombines TRBV29-1 with TRBJ1-1; D unclear. The CDR3 length is 11 residues. Germline V gene lookup returns CDR1 SQVTM and CDR2 ANQGSEA. V was clipped by 7 bases and J by 1 base, with 7 bases between them. As DNA, the CDR3 is TGCAGCGGTACAGCGAACACTGAAGCTTTCTTT. Translated: CSGTANTEAFF.

At least ten counts were recorded for this clonotype. V gene TRBV12-3 or TRBV12-4 combines with J gene TRBJ2-1; a possible D gene is TRBD2 (6 bases). The CDR3 spans 11 residues. V lost 5 bases to trimming and J lost 12 bases, with 11 bases between them. CDR3: CASSAGLSQFF. DNA for the CDR3: TGTGCCAGCAGTGCCGGACTATCGCAGTTCTTC.

This clonotype has a count of ten or more. This chain uses TRBV15 with TRBJ1-5; D is uncertain. The CDR3 is 13 residues long. Deletions cut 2 bases from V and 1 base from J, with 3 bases between. The germline V gene encodes CDR1 LNHNV and CDR2 YYDKDF (reference sequence). CDR3 sequence reads: CATSRTSNQPQHF. CDR3 sequence (DNA): TGTGCCACCAGCAGAACAAGCAATCAGCCCCAGCATTTT.

The chain couples TRBV12-3 or TRBV12-4 to TRBJ2-5; tentative D call: TRBD1 (6 bases). Trimming shortened V by 6 bases and J by 3 bases, and 11 bases separated the two germline ends. The CDR3 extends over 13 amino acids. The CDR3 bases are TGTGCCAGCAGGTACGGACAGAAAGAGACCCAGTACTTC. It encodes CASRYGQKETQYF.

This clonotype was observed at least ten times. The chain uses TRBV6-2 or TRBV6-3 and TRBJ1-1; 8 nucleotides line up with TRBD1. Germline-derived CDR1 and CDR2 are MNHEY and SVGEGT. The CDR3 runs to 14 residues. V trimming: 7 bases; J trimming: 6 bases; junction bases outside the gene matches: 10. The CDR3 here is CASIEQGARAEAFF. CDR3 nucleotide sequence: TGTGCCAGCATCGAGCAGGGGGCGCGGGCTGAAGCTTTCTTT.

The chain links TRBV14 to TRBJ2-5, with 8 bases identical to TRBD2. With 3 bases clipped from V and 4 bases from J, the junction kept 4 bases outside the gene matches. CDR3 length: 14 amino acids. In germline, CDR1 is SGHDN, CDR2 FVKESK. CDR3 amino acids: CASSQLTSGETQYF. The CDR3 region has the DNA TGTGCCAGCAGCCAGCTCACTAGCGGAGAGACCCAGTACTTC.

The chain carries TRBV7-9 and TRBJ2-7, with TRBD2 identical over 7 bases. The CDR3 spans 16 residues. V was pared by 4 bases and J by 6 bases, with 15 bases of the junction left unmatched. Germline V gene data show CDR1 as SEHNR and CDR2 as FQNEAQ (reference sequence). Here the CDR3 reads CASSSRVGSGLSEQYF. The CDR3 coding sequence is TGTGCCAGCAGCTCTAGAGTTGGTAGCGGGCTCTCCGAGCAGTACTTC.

This clonotype appeared many times. The V gene is TRBV7-9, the J gene TRBJ2-1; TRBD2 matches 14 bases. J lost 4 bases, V lost 4 bases, and 6 bases had no gene match. From germline, CDR1 is SEHNR and CDR2 FQNEAQ (reference sequence). The CDR3 has 17 residues. In nucleotides, the CDR3 is TGTGCCAGCAGCTCAGGGACTAGCGGGAGTTTTTACAATGAGCAGTTCTTC. Translated: CASSSGTSGSFYNEQFF. Together with reference TRBV7-9 and TRBJ2-1, the CDR3 gives the full variable domain: DTGVSQNPRHKITKRGQNVTFRCDPISEHNRLYWYRQTLGQGPEFLTYFQNEAQLEKSRLLSDRFSAERPKGSFSTLEIQRTEQGDSAMYLCASSSGTSGSFYNEQFFGPGTRLTVL.

The sample holds a few counts of this clonotype. The V call is TRBV15, the J call TRBJ2-3; 13 positions agree with TRBD2. This CDR3 is built from 19 residues. V trimming: 3 bases; J trimming: 5 bases; junction bases outside the gene matches: 14. Per germline, CDR1 LNHNV and CDR2 YYDKDF (reference sequence). The CDR3 spells CATSSSGLAGVRLGDTQYF. The CDR3 bases are TGTGCCACCAGCAGTTCAGGACTAGCGGGAGTTAGGTTAGGAGATACGCAGTATTTT. The complete variable domain, with remaining parts taken from reference TRBV15 and TRBJ2-3, reads DAMVIQNPRYQVTQFGKPVTLSCSQTLNHNVMYWYQQKSSQAPKLLFHYYDKDFNNEADTPDNFQSRRPNTSFCFLDIRSPGLGDTAMYLCATSSSGLAGVRLGDTQYFGPGTRLTVL.

The chain carries TRBV10-3 and TRBJ2-7; TRBD2 is a possible D gene (5 bases). The V gene lost 6 bases and the J gene lost 3 bases, with 9 bases spanning the gap. From germline, CDR1 is ENHRY and CDR2 SYGVKD. The CDR3 has 12 residues. CDR3 DNA sequence: TGTGCCATCAGCGAGGACTTCTACGAGCAGTACTTC. Its translation is CAISEDFYEQYF.

J is TRBJ1-3 and V is TRBV29-1; D possibly corresponds to TRBD1 (6 bases). The CDR3 totals 13 residues. The germline V gene has CDR1 SQVTM and CDR2 ANQGSEA. V lost 3 bases, J lost 4 bases, and 10 bases lay in between. The CDR3 sequence: CSVEEGGGNTIYF. CDR3 nucleotide sequence: TGCAGCGTTGAGGAGGGGGGGGGAAACACCATATATTTT.

The chain couples TRBV27 to TRBJ2-1; the D call may be TRBD1 or TRBD2 (6 bases each). Trimming took 6 bases from V and 1 from J, leaving 10 bases between them. Germline V gene data show CDR1 as MNHEY and CDR2 as SMNVEV (reference sequence). The CDR3 length is 14 residues. CDR3 in DNA: TGTGCCAGCAGCACAGGGAGGTCCTACAATGAGCAGTTCTTC. Amino acid sequence: CASSTGRSYNEQFF.

Ten or more counts support this clonotype. The V and J genes are TRBV20-1 and TRBJ2-4; TRBD1 might be the D (7 bases). Per the germline V gene, CDR1 is DFQATT and CDR2 is SNEGSKA (reference sequence). Deletions cut 6 bases from V and 5 bases from J, with 14 bases between. CDR3 length equals 13 residues. The CDR3 protein is CSAPQGGQNIQYF. CDR3 nucleotide sequence: TGCAGTGCACCTCAGGGGGGCCAAAACATTCAGTACTTC.

This clonotype occurred many times. CDR3 protein: CASSGQGTADTQYF. As DNA, the CDR3 is TGTGCCAGCAGTGGACAGGGAACCGCAGATACGCAGTATTTT. The J gene is TRBJ2-3, the V gene TRBV2; the match to TRBD1 covers 7 bases. V lost 4 bases, J lost 4 bases, and 5 bases stayed unmatched. The CDR3 sequence is 14 residues long. Germline CDR1 and CDR2: SNHLY and FYNNEI.

This clonotype was seen many times. This chain links TRBV2 with TRBJ2-1; weak D call: TRBD2 (5 bases). Germline V gives CDR1 SNHLY, CDR2 FYNNEI. The CDR3 loop spans 13 amino acids. V lost 6 bases and J 2 bases, leaving 8 bases between the germline ends. The CDR3 DNA is TGTGCCAGCAGGGACTTTGCCTACAATGAGCAGTTCTTC. Protein: CASRDFAYNEQFF.

The chain links TRBV30 to TRBJ2-1, with 9 bases aligning to TRBD2. Germline CDR1 is GTSNPN and CDR2 is SVGIG (reference sequence). The CDR3 has 19 amino acids. The V and J ends lost 7 bases and 0 bases, in that order; junction bases with no gene match: 19. In nucleotides, the CDR3 is TGTGCCTTAGAGTTCCCCCGGGCTAGCGGGGCACGCTCCTACAATGAGCAGTTCTTC. Amino acid sequence: CALEFPRASGARSYNEQFF.